This TCR beta chain emerged from a study of shared clonotypes between healthy human individuals. General study results and limits: The study found lower generation probabilities in non-shared clonotypes than in those shared by all four donors. Memory subsets generally showed smaller estimated richness than naive subsets did. Naive CD4 clonotypes were shared across a few donors at around 5.4%.

The CDR3 sequence is 13 residues long. Germline V gives CDR1 WSHSY, CDR2 SAAADI. Trimming shortened V by 5 bases and J by 4 bases, and 8 bases separated the two germline ends. An even split of each subset's genomic DNA across several immunoSEQ plates was performed. The table came from immunoSEQ multiplex PCR; TCRdb's copy has only in-frame clones and leaves some out. The table has more than 2 million clones, approximately 96% seen once; the top ten hold roughly 0.13%. Concerning this clone itself: The target antigen is unknown.

The sequenced sample was naive CD4+ T cells sorted from blood. This sample's subset: CD45RA+ positively selected. The sequence was obtained from a young man in good health. The chain carries TRBV10-2 and TRBJ2-2; D unclear. The CDR3 spells CASSLWGTGELFF. The DNA of the CDR3 is TGCGCCAGCAGTCTATGGGGCACCGGGGAGCTGTTTTTT.